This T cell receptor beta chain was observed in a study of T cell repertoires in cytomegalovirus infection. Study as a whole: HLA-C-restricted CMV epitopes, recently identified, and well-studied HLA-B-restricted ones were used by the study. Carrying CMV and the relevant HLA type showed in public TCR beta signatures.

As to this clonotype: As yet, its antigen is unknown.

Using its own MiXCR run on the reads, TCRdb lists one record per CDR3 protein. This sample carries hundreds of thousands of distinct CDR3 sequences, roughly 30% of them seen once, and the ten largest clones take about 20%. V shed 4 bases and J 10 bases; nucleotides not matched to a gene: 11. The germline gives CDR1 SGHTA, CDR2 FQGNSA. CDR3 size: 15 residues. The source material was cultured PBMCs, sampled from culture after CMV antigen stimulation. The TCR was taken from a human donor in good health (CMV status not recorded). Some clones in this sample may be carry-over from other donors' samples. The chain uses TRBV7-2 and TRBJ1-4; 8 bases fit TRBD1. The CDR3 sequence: CASSSQQGGTGKLFF. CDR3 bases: TGTGCCAGCAGCTCCCAACAGGGGGGGACTGGAAAACTGTTTTTT.